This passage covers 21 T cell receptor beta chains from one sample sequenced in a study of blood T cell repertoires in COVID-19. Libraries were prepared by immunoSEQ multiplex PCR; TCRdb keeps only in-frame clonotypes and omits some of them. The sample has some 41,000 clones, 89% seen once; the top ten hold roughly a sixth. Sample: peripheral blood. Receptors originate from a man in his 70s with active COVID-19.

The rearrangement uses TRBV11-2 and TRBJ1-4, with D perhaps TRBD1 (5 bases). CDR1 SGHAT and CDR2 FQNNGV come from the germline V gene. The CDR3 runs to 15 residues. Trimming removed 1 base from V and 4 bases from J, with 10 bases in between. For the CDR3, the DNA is TGTGCCAGCAGCTTAGTGGGACTGGATAATGAAAAACTGTTTTTT. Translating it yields CASSLVGLDNEKLFF.

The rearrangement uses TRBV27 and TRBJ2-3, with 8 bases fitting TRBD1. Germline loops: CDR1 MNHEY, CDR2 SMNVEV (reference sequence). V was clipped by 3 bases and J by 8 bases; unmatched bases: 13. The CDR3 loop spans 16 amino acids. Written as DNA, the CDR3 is TGTGCCAGCAGTTTCCGACCGGGACAGGACGCCCCTACGCAGTATTTT. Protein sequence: CASSFRPGQDAPTQYF.

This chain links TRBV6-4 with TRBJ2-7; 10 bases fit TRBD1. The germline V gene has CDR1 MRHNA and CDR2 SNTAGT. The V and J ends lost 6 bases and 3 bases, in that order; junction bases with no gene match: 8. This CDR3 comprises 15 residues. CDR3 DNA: TGTGCCAGCAGGGCGCAGACAGGGGGCTTCTACGAGCAGTACTTC. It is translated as CASRAQTGGFYEQYF.

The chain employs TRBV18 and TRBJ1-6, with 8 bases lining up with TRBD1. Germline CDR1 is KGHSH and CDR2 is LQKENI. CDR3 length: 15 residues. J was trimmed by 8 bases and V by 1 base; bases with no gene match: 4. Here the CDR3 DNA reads TGTGCCAGCTCACCACGGGGACAGGATGATTCACCCCTCCACTTT. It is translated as CASSPRGQDDSPLHF.

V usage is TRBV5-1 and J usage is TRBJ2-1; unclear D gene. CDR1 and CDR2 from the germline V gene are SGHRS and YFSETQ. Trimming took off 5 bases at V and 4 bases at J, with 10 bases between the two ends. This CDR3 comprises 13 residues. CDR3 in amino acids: CASRYTEYNEQFF. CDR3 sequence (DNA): TGCGCCAGCAGATACACAGAGTACAATGAGCAGTTCTTC.

The DNA of the CDR3 is TGCGCCAGCAGCTTGGAACAGGTACTATACAATGAGCAGTTCTTC. Encoded protein: CASSLEQVLYNEQFF. V gene TRBV5-1 combines with J gene TRBJ2-1; TRBD1 is a possible D gene (5 bases). From germline, CDR1 is SGHRS and CDR2 YFSETQ. V gave up 0 bases and J gave up 4 bases, with 11 bases separating them. This CDR3 comprises 15 residues. Combining the CDR3 with reference TRBV5-1 and TRBJ2-1 gives the whole variable domain KAGVTQTPRYLIKTRGQQVTLSCSPISGHRSVSWYQQTPGQGLQFLFEYFSETQRNKGNFPGRFSGRQFSNSRSEMNVSTLELGDSALYLCASSLEQVLYNEQFFGPGTRLTVL.

The CDR3 DNA reads TGTGCCAGTAGGAGGGGGAGCTCTGGGGCCAACGTCCTGACTTTC. It is translated as CASRRGSSGANVLTF. The V and J genes are TRBV19 and TRBJ2-6, with D possibly matching TRBD1 (6 bases). V was cut by 6 bases and J by 0 bases, with 9 bases left in between. Germline assignment: CDR1 LNHDA and CDR2 SQIVND (reference sequence). This CDR3 comprises 15 residues.

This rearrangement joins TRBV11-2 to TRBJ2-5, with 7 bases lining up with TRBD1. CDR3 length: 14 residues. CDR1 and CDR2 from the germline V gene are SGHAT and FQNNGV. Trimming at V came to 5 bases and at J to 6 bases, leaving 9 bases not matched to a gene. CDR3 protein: CASSPLQGLKTQYF. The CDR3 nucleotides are TGTGCCAGCAGCCCTTTACAGGGGCTGAAGACCCAGTACTTC.

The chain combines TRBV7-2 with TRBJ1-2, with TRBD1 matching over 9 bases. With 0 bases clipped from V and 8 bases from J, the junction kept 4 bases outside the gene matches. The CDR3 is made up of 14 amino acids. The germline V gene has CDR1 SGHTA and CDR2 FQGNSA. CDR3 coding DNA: TGTGCCAGCAGCTTAGCGTACAGGGGGCAAGGCTACACCTTC. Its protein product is CASSLAYRGQGYTF.

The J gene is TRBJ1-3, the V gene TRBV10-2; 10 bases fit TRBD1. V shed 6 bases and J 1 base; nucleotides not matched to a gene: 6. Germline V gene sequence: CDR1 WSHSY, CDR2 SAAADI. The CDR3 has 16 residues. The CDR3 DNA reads TGCGCCAGCAGCGACCGACAGGGGGCTTCTGGAAACACCATATATTTT. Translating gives CASSDRQGASGNTIYF.

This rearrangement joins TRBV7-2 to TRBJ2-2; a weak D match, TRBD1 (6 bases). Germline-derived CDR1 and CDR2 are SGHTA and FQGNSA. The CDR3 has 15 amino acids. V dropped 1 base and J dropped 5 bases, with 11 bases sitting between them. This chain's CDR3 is CASSLVVQGTGELFF. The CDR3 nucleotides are TGTGCCAGCAGCTTAGTTGTACAGGGAACCGGGGAGCTGTTTTTT. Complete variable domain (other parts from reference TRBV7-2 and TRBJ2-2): GAGVSQSPSNKVTEKGKDVELRCDPISGHTALYWYRQSLGQGLEFLIYFQGNSAPDKSGLPSDRFSAERTGGSVSTLTIQRTQQEDSAVYLCASSLVVQGTGELFFGEGSRLTVL.

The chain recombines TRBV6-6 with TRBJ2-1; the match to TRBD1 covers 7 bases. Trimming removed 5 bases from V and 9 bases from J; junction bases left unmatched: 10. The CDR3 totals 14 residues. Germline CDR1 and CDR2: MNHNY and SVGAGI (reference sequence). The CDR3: CASSTYGTVSEQFF. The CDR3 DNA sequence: TGTGCCAGCAGTACGTACGGGACAGTCTCTGAGCAGTTCTTC.

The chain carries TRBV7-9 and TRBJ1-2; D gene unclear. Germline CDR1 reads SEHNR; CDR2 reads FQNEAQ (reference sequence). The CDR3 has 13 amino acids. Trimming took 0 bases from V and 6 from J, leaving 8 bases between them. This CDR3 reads CASSLANGDGYTF. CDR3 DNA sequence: TGTGCCAGCAGCTTAGCGAACGGGGATGGCTACACCTTC.

For the CDR3, the DNA is TGCAGCGTCCTCGGGATAGGAGGGAATGAAAAACTGTTTTTT. It is translated as CSVLGIGGNEKLFF. V gene TRBV29-1 combines with J gene TRBJ1-4; D is unresolved. The CDR3 spans 14 residues. The V end was cut by 6 bases, the J end by 5 bases, with 16 bases between. Germline V gives CDR1 SQVTM, CDR2 ANQGSEA.

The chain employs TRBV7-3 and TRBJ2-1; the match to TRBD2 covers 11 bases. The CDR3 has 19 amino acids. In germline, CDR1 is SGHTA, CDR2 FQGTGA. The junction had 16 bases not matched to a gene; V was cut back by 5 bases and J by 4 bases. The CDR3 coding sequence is TGTGCCAGCAGCCCCCTCGGGGGTAGCGGGGGGGCCATTTACAATGAGCAGTTCTTC. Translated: CASSPLGGSGGAIYNEQFF. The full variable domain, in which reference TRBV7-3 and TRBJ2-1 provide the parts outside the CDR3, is GAGVSQTPSNKVTEKGKYVELRCDPISGHTALYWYRQSLGQGPEFLIYFQGTGAADDSGLPNDRFFAVRPEGSVSTLKIQRTERGDSAVYLCASSPLGGSGGAIYNEQFFGPGTRLTVL.

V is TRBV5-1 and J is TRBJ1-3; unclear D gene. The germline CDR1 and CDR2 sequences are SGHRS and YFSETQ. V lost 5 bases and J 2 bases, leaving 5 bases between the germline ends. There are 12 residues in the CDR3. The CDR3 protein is CASRDTGNTIYF. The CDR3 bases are TGCGCCAGCAGAGACACTGGAAACACCATATATTTT.

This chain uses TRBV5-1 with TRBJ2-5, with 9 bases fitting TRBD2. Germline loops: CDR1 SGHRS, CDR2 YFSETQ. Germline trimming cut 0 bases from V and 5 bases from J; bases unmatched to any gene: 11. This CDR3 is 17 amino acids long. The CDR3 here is CASSLAGSGGGVETQYF. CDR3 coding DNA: TGCGCCAGCAGCTTGGCCGGGTCCGGCGGGGGGGTCGAGACCCAGTACTTC.

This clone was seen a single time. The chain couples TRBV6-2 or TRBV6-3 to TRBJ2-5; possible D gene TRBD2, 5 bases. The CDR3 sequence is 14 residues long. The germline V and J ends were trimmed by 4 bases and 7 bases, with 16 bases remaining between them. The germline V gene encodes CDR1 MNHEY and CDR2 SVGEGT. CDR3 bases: TGTGCCAGCAGTTCCAGGACTCCCCGGGGGACCCAGTACTTC. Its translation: CASSSRTPRGTQYF.

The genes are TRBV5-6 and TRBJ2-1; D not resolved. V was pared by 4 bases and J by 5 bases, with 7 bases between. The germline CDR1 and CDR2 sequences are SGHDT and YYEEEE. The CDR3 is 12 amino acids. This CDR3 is CASSLTNNEQFF. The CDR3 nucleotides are TGTGCCAGCAGCCTGACAAACAATGAGCAGTTCTTC.

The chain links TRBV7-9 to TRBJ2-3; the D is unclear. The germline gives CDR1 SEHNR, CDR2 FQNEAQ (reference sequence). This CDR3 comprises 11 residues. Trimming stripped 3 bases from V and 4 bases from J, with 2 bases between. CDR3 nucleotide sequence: TGTGCCAGCAGCTTCGCAGATACGCAGTATTTT. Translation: CASSFADTQYF.

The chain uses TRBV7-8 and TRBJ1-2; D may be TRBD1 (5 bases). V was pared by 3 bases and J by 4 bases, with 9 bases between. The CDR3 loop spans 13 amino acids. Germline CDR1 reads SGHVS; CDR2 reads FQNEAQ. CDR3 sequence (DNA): TGTGCCAGCAGCTTCGACAGAACCTATGGCTACACCTTC. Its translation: CASSFDRTYGYTF.